Shown below are 4 T cell receptor beta chains from a single sample sequenced in a study of read filtering for tumor transcriptome and immune sequencing. This library used roughly 400 ng RNA and molecular barcoded adaptors spanning alpha/delta and beta/gamma chains. TCRdb independently ran MiXCR on the reads; one entry per CDR3 protein. The table records more than 30,000 distinct CDR3 sequences, around 20% of them present only once. The sequencing input was a population of CD138-negative cells sorted from bone marrow. These receptors all come from a donor older than 35 with multiple myeloma.

The chain recombines TRBV20-1 with TRBJ1-2; TRBD1 aligns across 9 bases. CDR3 length: 14 amino acids. The germline V gene has CDR1 DFQATT and CDR2 SNEGSKA (reference sequence). V gave up 6 bases and J gave up 3 bases; unmatched junction bases: 8. The CDR3 sequence: CSAPRQGVDYGYTF. In DNA form, the CDR3 reads TGCAGTGCCCCACGACAGGGGGTAGACTATGGCTACACCTTC.

The J gene is TRBJ2-7, the V gene TRBV12-3 or TRBV12-4; 8 bases are shared with TRBD2. Losses at the gene ends were 7 bases for V and 4 bases for J; bases not matched to a gene: 12. This CDR3 is 15 amino acids long. CDR3: CASTQRVGLVYEQYF. CDR3 DNA sequence: TGTGCCAGCACCCAAAGGGTGGGACTAGTATACGAGCAGTACTTC.

The rearrangement uses TRBV10-3 and TRBJ2-1; perhaps TRBD2 as D (6 bases). V lost 7 bases and J lost 4, with 14 bases in between. Germline V gene data show CDR1 as ENHRY and CDR2 as SYGVKD. CDR3 length equals 14 residues. The CDR3 DNA is TGTGCCATCACAGCCGGGAGAATGTACAATGAGCAGTTCTTC. It is translated as CAITAGRMYNEQFF.

This clonotype was observed many times. This chain links TRBV10-3 with TRBJ1-5, with D uncertain. The germline gives CDR1 ENHRY, CDR2 SYGVKD. CDR3 length equals 16 residues. The V end lost 2 bases, the J end lost 0 bases, and 11 bases lay between the germline ends. CDR3 region: CAISELRVDSNQPQHF. CDR3 DNA sequence: TGTGCCATCAGTGAGCTAAGGGTGGATAGCAATCAGCCCCAGCATTTT.